This T cell receptor beta chain appears in the sequencing data of a study of human T cells and chemical hapten exposure. TCRdb ran MiXCR on the RACE reads and lists one entry per CDR3 protein. The sample yields roughly 70,000 distinct CDR3 sequences, roughly 9.2% seen once. The time point denotes: patch test 1, 2 weeks after DPC sensitization. Sample treatment: therapeutic diphenylcyclopropenone sensitization with weekly scalp DPC. Extraction of total RNA was performed on unfractionated whole blood. This clonotype was observed a few times. V lost 5 bases, J lost 2 bases, and 13 bases stayed unmatched. CDR1 and CDR2 (germline): SGHDT, YYEEEE. CDR3 size: 17 residues.

The material was whole blood, obtained in connection with sensitization to the hapten diphenylcyclopropenone (DPC). The chain recombines TRBV5-6 with TRBJ2-3; 8 bases match TRBD1. The sequence derives from a woman in her thirties or forties with alopecia areata. Some clones in this sample may be carry-over from other donors' samples. CDR3: CASSLRPGTGYTDTQYF. The DNA for the CDR3 is TGTGCCAGCAGTTTGCGACCCGGGACAGGATACACAGATACGCAGTATTTT.